Below, 22 T cell receptor beta chains from the same sample are listed, as sequenced in a study of long-term antiretroviral therapy in people with HIV. With survey level as its setting, the immunoSEQ assay was v3.0. TCRdb's copy holds only in-frame clones and misses some; the assay was immunoSEQ multiplex PCR. The sample consists of about 6,500 clones, over 75% of them appearing once. Material: unsorted PBMCs, obtained 3.7 years after starting antiretroviral therapy. Receptor source: a woman aged 50 to 60 with HIV.

The rearrangement joins TRBV5-6 to TRBJ1-6; TRBD1 might be the D (5 bases). Trimming took off 3 bases at V and 7 bases at J, with 11 bases between the two ends. CDR1 and CDR2 from the germline V gene are SGHDT and YYEEEE. There are 14 residues in the CDR3. Here the CDR3 DNA reads TGTGCCAGCAGCTCGGACACGCTGAATTCACCCCTCCACTTT. Translated, it gives CASSSDTLNSPLHF.

The chain is built from TRBV5-4 and TRBJ1-1; D is unresolved. V lost 2 bases and J lost 2, with 4 bases in between. The V gene's germline CDR1 is SGHNT and CDR2 YYREEE (reference sequence). This CDR3 spans 12 amino acids. CDR3 coding DNA: TGTGCCAGCAGCTTTGGTAACACTGAAGCTTTCTTT. Translated: CASSFGNTEAFF.

The rearrangement joins TRBV27 to TRBJ2-2, with TRBD1 matching 8 bases. The V gene end was trimmed by 5 bases and the J gene end by 5 bases; junction bases not matched to a gene: 7. Germline values: CDR1 MNHEY, CDR2 SMNVEV (reference sequence). This CDR3 is 15 amino acids long. The CDR3 region has the DNA TGTGCCAGCAGTCTTGGACAGGGAAGGACCGGGGAGCTGTTTTTT. Protein sequence: CASSLGQGRTGELFF.

The rearrangement uses TRBV20-1 and TRBJ1-2; D perhaps matches TRBD1 (5 bases). The CDR3 totals 11 residues. Germline CDR1 and CDR2: DFQATT and SNEGSKA (reference sequence). Trimming took off 6 bases at V and 7 bases at J, with 12 bases between the two ends. The CDR3 coding sequence is TGCAGTGCCCACCCAGGGTCTGGCTACACCTTC. This encodes CSAHPGSGYTF.

The sample holds a few counts of this clone. This chain connects TRBV9 to TRBJ2-2, with D unresolved. The V gene's germline CDR1 is SGDLS and CDR2 YYNGEE. V lost 4 bases and J lost 6, with 7 bases in between. CDR3 size: 12 residues. CDR3 coding DNA: TGTGCCAGCAGCTTAGACCCCGGGGAGCTGTTTTTT. Translated, it gives CASSLDPGELFF.

The V call is TRBV5-1, the J call TRBJ2-1; no definite D call. Germline values: CDR1 SGHRS, CDR2 YFSETQ. The CDR3 covers 15 residues. V lost 0 bases and J lost 8, with 15 bases in between. The CDR3: CASSLEATGWDEQFF. The CDR3 DNA reads as TGCGCCAGCAGCTTGGAGGCGACCGGCTGGGATGAGCAGTTCTTC.

V and J are TRBV18 and TRBJ2-6, with a tentative D call TRBD1 (5 bases). Per germline, CDR1 KGHSH and CDR2 LQKENI. This CDR3 is 16 amino acids long. V was cut by 5 bases and J by 0 bases, with 11 bases left in between. CDR3 in amino acids: CASSSQQASGANVLTF. DNA for the CDR3: TGTGCCAGCTCATCTCAACAGGCCTCTGGGGCCAACGTCCTGACTTTC.

CDR3 sequence: CASSELAGLVTDTQYF. DNA for the CDR3: TGTGCCAGCAGTGAACTCGCGGGGCTAGTCACAGATACGCAGTATTTT. The gene calls are TRBV6-1 and TRBJ2-3, with a tentative D call TRBD2 (6 bases). Germline V gene lookup returns CDR1 MNHNS and CDR2 SASEGT. This CDR3 comprises 16 residues. The V end lost 2 bases, the J end lost 2 bases, and 14 bases lay between the germline ends.

The rearrangement uses TRBV9 and TRBJ2-7, with TRBD2 matching 9 bases. V gave up 0 bases and J gave up 2 bases; unmatched junction bases: 6. The CDR3 totals 16 residues. Germline CDR1 reads SGDLS; CDR2 reads YYNGEE. The CDR3 bases are TGTGCCAGCAGCGTAGAGGCTAGCGGGATCCCCTACGAGCAGTACTTC. This sequence encodes CASSVEASGIPYEQYF.

The chain recombines TRBV6-1 with TRBJ1-5; 7 bases agree with TRBD1. The CDR3 is 15 amino acids. V dropped 2 bases and J dropped 7; count of bases not matched to a gene: 8. The germline V gene encodes CDR1 MNHNS and CDR2 SASEGT. The chain's CDR3 is CASSEIRGREQPQHF. In nucleotides, the CDR3 is TGTGCCAGCAGTGAAATAAGGGGGCGGGAGCAGCCCCAGCATTTT.

V usage is TRBV27 and J usage is TRBJ2-7; 10 bases fit TRBD1. The CDR3 has 14 residues. Germline CDR1 and CDR2: MNHEY and SMNVEV (reference sequence). V trimming: 7 bases; J trimming: 4 bases; junction bases outside the gene matches: 7. The CDR3 reads CASKVPGQGYEQYF. DNA of the CDR3: TGTGCCAGCAAGGTCCCGGGACAGGGGTACGAGCAGTACTTC.

In its sample, this clone was seen a few times. This chain uses TRBV5-6 with TRBJ2-7; D gene ambiguous. This CDR3 contains 14 residues. Germline V gives CDR1 SGHDT, CDR2 YYEEEE. The germline V and J ends were trimmed by 0 bases and 1 base, with 8 bases remaining between them. CDR3: CASSLAARSYEQYF. DNA for the CDR3: TGTGCCAGCAGCTTGGCGGCCAGGTCCTACGAGCAGTACTTC.

This clone was counted once. The rearrangement links TRBV10-3 to TRBJ2-3; TRBD2 might be the D (5 bases). CDR1 and CDR2 from the germline V gene are ENHRY and SYGVKD. The V end lost 3 bases, the J end lost 3 bases, and 16 bases lay between the germline ends. This CDR3 region has 16 residues. The CDR3 DNA follows: TGTGCCATCAGTGATTCTACTGGACTCTCGACAGATACGCAGTATTTT. Amino acids: CAISDSTGLSTDTQYF.

The gene calls are TRBV5-1 and TRBJ2-7, with D perhaps TRBD2 (5 bases). From germline, CDR1 is SGHRS and CDR2 YFSETQ. This CDR3 comprises 14 residues. Trimming shortened V by 2 bases and J by 5 bases, and 14 bases separated the two germline ends. The CDR3 nucleotides read TGCGCCAGCAGCTTTGGGAGTGCCGGGAACGAGCAGTACTTC. Protein sequence: CASSFGSAGNEQYF. Looking up the rest from reference TRBV5-1 and TRBJ2-7 gives the full variable domain: KAGVTQTPRYLIKTRGQQVTLSCSPISGHRSVSWYQQTPGQGLQFLFEYFSETQRNKGNFPGRFSGRQFSNSRSEMNVSTLELGDSALYLCASSFGSAGNEQYFGPGTRLTVT.

The chain carries TRBV7-2 and TRBJ2-1; 11 nucleotides align to TRBD2. The V segment lost 3 bases and the J segment 5 bases; nucleotides outside the gene matches: 3. This CDR3 has 15 amino acids. The germline gives CDR1 SGHTA, CDR2 FQGNSA. The CDR3 region has the DNA TGTGCCAGCAGCTTTCGACTAGCGGGGAACAATGAGCAGTTCTTC. Its translation is CASSFRLAGNNEQFF.

This clone was counted only a few times. The chain links TRBV19 to TRBJ2-5; maybe TRBD1 (6 bases). CDR1 and CDR2 from the germline V gene are LNHDA and SQIVND (reference sequence). V lost 3 bases to trimming and J lost 3 bases, with 11 bases between them. The CDR3 runs to 14 residues. CDR3 region: CASSIGQSKETQYF. The DNA for the CDR3 is TGTGCCAGTAGTATCGGACAGAGTAAAGAGACCCAGTACTTC.

This chain joins TRBV11-2 and TRBJ2-3; D possibly corresponds to TRBD2 (6 bases). The CDR3 contains 16 residues. The V end was cut by 0 bases, the J end by 3 bases, with 13 bases between. Germline values: CDR1 SGHAT, CDR2 FQNNGV. The CDR3 here is CASSLEGGTSTDTQYF. For the CDR3, the DNA is TGTGCCAGCAGCTTAGAGGGAGGAACAAGTACAGATACGCAGTATTTT.

The V and J genes are TRBV11-3 and TRBJ2-2; D is uncertain. The CDR3 is 13 residues long. CDR1 is SGHNT, CDR2 YENEEA, per germline. V lost 3 bases, J lost 7 bases, and 9 bases lay in between. The CDR3 bases are TGTGCCAGCAGCTTCACTTCCGACGGGGAGCTGTTTTTT. This translates into CASSFTSDGELFF.

The V and J genes are TRBV18 and TRBJ2-1; TRBD2 might be the D (5 bases). The germline CDR1 and CDR2 sequences are KGHSH and LQKENI. The V and J ends lost 3 bases and 5 bases respectively, with 20 bases between them. This CDR3 is built from 17 residues. CDR3 sequence reads: CASSPSAQRASHNEQFF. CDR3 nucleotide sequence: TGTGCCAGCTCACCTTCAGCTCAGAGGGCATCACACAATGAGCAGTTCTTC.

This chain links TRBV29-1 with TRBJ1-1; D not resolved. From germline, CDR1 is SQVTM and CDR2 ANQGSEA. V lost 1 base and J lost 6, with 12 bases in between. The CDR3 runs to 13 residues. The CDR3 nucleotides are TGCAGCGTTGAAGGGGGTCCTGGGGCTGAAGCTTTCTTT. Translated: CSVEGGPGAEAFF.

This chain connects TRBV14 to TRBJ2-5; 7 nucleotides align to TRBD2. The CDR3 extends over 17 amino acids. CDR1 is SGHDN and CDR2 is FVKESK in the germline V gene. Unmatched junction bases numbered 12, after V lost 4 bases and J lost 1 base. CDR3 amino acids: CASSPRGSGPIQETQYF. Written as DNA, the CDR3 is TGTGCCAGCAGCCCCCGCGGGAGCGGGCCTATCCAAGAGACCCAGTACTTC.

In this sample, this clone turned up once. This CDR3 is CASSSRSGSNEQFF. The CDR3 DNA reads as TGTGCCAGCAGTTCGAGGAGCGGGAGTAATGAGCAGTTCTTC. V is TRBV11-3 and J is TRBJ2-1, with 8 positions matching TRBD2. Germline V gives CDR1 SGHNT, CDR2 YENEEA. This CDR3 is built from 14 residues. J was trimmed by 7 bases and V by 6 bases; bases with no gene match: 8.